The 15 T cell receptor beta chains below come from one sample, sequenced in a study of cytomegalovirus exposure and HLA in healthy donors. 13 Jbeta primers and 60 Vbeta primers were used for the PCR. Sequenced by immunoSEQ multiplex PCR; TCRdb stores in-frame clones only, minus some. The top ten clones hold approximately 4.8% of a sample with about 100,000 clones, 65% to 75% of them seen once. The source material was PBMCs. The receptors were sampled from a woman between 18 and 29 years old in good health and CMV-seropositive.

This clone was seen more than once but under ten times. The chain combines TRBV10-3 with TRBJ1-1; D may be TRBD1 (5 bases). The CDR3 extends over 14 amino acids. Trimming shortened V by 11 bases and J by 3 bases, and 19 bases separated the two germline ends. The germline gives CDR1 ENHRY, CDR2 SYGVKD. CDR3 amino acids: CASTAREDHTEAFF. The CDR3 DNA reads as TGTGCCTCAACAGCCAGGGAGGATCACACTGAAGCTTTCTTT.

The chain employs TRBV7-9 and TRBJ1-1, with D hard to call. This CDR3 contains 13 residues. Germline assignment: CDR1 SEHNR and CDR2 FQNEAQ (reference sequence). Between the trimmed V and J ends, which lost 1 base and 7 bases, there was a span of 10 bases. The CDR3 DNA is TGTGCCAGCAGCTTAGTTGGGAGCGGTGAAGCTTTCTTT. This encodes CASSLVGSGEAFF.

This chain uses TRBV5-6 with TRBJ2-7; 7 bases line up with TRBD2. Per the germline V gene, CDR1 is SGHDT and CDR2 is YYEEEE. V trimming: 4 bases; J trimming: 5 bases; junction bases outside the gene matches: 18. CDR3 length: 17 residues. The CDR3 loop reads CASSLGGTLFIGDEQYF. The CDR3 nucleotides read TGTGCCAGCAGCCTGGGAGGGACTCTCTTTATTGGGGACGAGCAGTACTTC.

This clone has only a few counts. V and J are TRBV28 and TRBJ2-1, with 16 bases aligning to TRBD2. The CDR3 contains 17 residues. V shed 3 bases, J shed 9 bases, and the junction held 8 bases outside the gene matches. Germline loops: CDR1 MDHEN, CDR2 SYDVKM. The CDR3 nucleotides are TGTGCCAGCAGTTTTATGGGGGGGACTAGCGGGAGGGGTGAGCAGTTCTTC. It codes for CASSFMGGTSGRGEQFF.

The J gene is TRBJ2-3, the V gene TRBV9; no clear D gene. V was pared by 0 bases and J by 2 bases, with 10 bases between. This CDR3 contains 15 residues. Germline CDR1 reads SGDLS; CDR2 reads YYNGEE. The CDR3 DNA is TGTGCCAGCAGCGTAGCCCCTAGTCCCACAGATACGCAGTATTTT. Amino acid sequence: CASSVAPSPTDTQYF.

The chain carries TRBV21-1 and TRBJ2-7; TRBD1 was called by the table and not checked on the DNA. TRBV21-1 is annotated as a pseudogene. The CDR3 length is 16 residues. The CDR3 sequence is CASSKPGQPDDYEQYF. The CDR3 nucleotides are TGTGCCAGCAGCAAGCCTGGACAGCCAGACGACTACGAGCAGTACTTC.

Notes on this clone: Other nucleotide sequences from this sample produce the same CDR3. The J gene is TRBJ2-2, the V gene TRBV28, with 7 nucleotides matching TRBD2. CDR3 length equals 14 residues. Germline values: CDR1 MDHEN, CDR2 SYDVKM. After removal of 2 bases from V and 7 bases from J, the junction contained 4 bases not matched to a gene. CDR3 in amino acids: CASSLGEGGGELFF. The CDR3 DNA is TGTGCCAGCAGTTTAGGGGAGGGAGGCGGGGAGCTGTTTTTT.

This rearrangement joins TRBV4-1 to TRBJ2-7; tentatively, D is TRBD1 (5 bases). The V end lost 9 bases, the J end lost 5 bases, and 17 bases lay between the germline ends. Per the germline V gene, CDR1 is MGHRA and CDR2 is YSYEKL. This CDR3 contains 13 residues. The CDR3 is CASAQGRFDEQYF. Here the CDR3 DNA reads TGCGCCAGTGCGCAGGGAAGGTTCGACGAGCAGTACTTC.

V is TRBV7-2 and J is TRBJ2-7; unclear D gene. V lost 1 base and J 3 bases, leaving 7 bases between the germline ends. The CDR3 extends over 13 amino acids. CDR1 is SGHTA and CDR2 is FQGNSA in the germline V gene. CDR3: CASSLVRYYEQYF. CDR3 in DNA: TGTGCCAGCAGCTTAGTACGGTACTACGAGCAGTACTTC.

V gene TRBV28 combines with J gene TRBJ1-5, with D perhaps TRBD1 (6 bases). V lost 6 bases, J lost 7 bases, and 16 bases lay in between. The V gene's germline CDR1 is MDHEN and CDR2 SYDVKM. The CDR3 runs 14 residues. Written as DNA, the CDR3 is TGTGCCAGCAGCGATACAGGGTCCTGGCAGCCCCAGCATTTT. This sequence encodes CASSDTGSWQPQHF. The variable domain in full, completed from reference TRBV28 and TRBJ1-5, reads DVKVTQSSRYLVKRTGEKVFLECVQDMDHENMFWYRQDPGLGLRLIYFSYDVKMKEKGDIPEGYSVSREKKERFSLILESASTNQTSMYLCASSDTGSWQPQHFGDGTRLSIL.

This chain connects TRBV28 to TRBJ2-7, with TRBD2 identical over 8 bases. V dropped 5 bases and J dropped 4; count of bases not matched to a gene: 13. Germline assignment: CDR1 MDHEN and CDR2 SYDVKM. The CDR3 is made up of 16 amino acids. CDR3 protein: CASSPGYGTSGYEQYF. The CDR3 coding sequence is TGTGCCAGCAGTCCAGGGTACGGGACTAGTGGGTACGAGCAGTACTTC.

The J gene is TRBJ2-3, the V gene TRBV7-8; D might be TRBD2 (5 bases). CDR3 length equals 13 residues. The germline gives CDR1 SGHVS, CDR2 FQNEAQ. V was shortened by 1 base and J by 8 bases, with 10 bases between the two germline ends. Here the CDR3 DNA reads TGTGCCAGCAGCTTAGATGCGGGCGGTACGCAGTATTTT. This sequence encodes CASSLDAGGTQYF. The full variable domain, completed using reference TRBV7-8 and TRBJ2-3, is GAGVSQSPRYKVAKRGQDVALRCDPISGHVSLFWYQQALGQGPEFLTYFQNEAQLDKSGLPSDRFFAERPEGSVSTLKIQRTQQEDSAVYLCASSLDAGGTQYFGPGTRLTVL.

This chain uses TRBV5-1 with TRBJ2-1; the match to TRBD2 covers 8 bases. The J segment lost 3 bases and the V segment lost 4 bases, leaving 9 bases of the junction unmatched. The germline V gene has CDR1 SGHRS and CDR2 YFSETQ. There are 16 residues in the CDR3. CDR3 nucleotides: TGCGCCAGCAGCCAAGAGGAGACTAGCGTCTACAATGAGCAGTTCTTC. It translates to CASSQEETSVYNEQFF.

This clone was found once. J is TRBJ2-1 and V is TRBV19, with TRBD2 matching over 8 bases. CDR3 length: 18 amino acids. Germline lookup yields CDR1 LNHDA and CDR2 SQIVND (reference sequence). The V segment lost 3 bases and the J segment 4 bases; nucleotides outside the gene matches: 14. The CDR3 nucleotides are TGTGCCAGTAGTATCGTGGGGACGGGAGGGGGTAGGTACAATGAGCAGTTCTTC. It is translated as CASSIVGTGGGRYNEQFF.

Points on this clone: Other DNA sequences of this sample code for an identical CDR3. The CDR3 loop reads CASSLRVSYNEQFF. The CDR3 DNA is TGTGCCAGCAGCCTCAGGGTGTCCTACAATGAGCAGTTCTTC. V gene TRBV28 combines with J gene TRBJ2-1; perhaps TRBD1 as D (5 bases). This CDR3 has 14 amino acids. Per the germline V gene, CDR1 is MDHEN and CDR2 is SYDVKM. The ends were cut back, 6 bases at V and 1 base at J, with 10 bases in the middle.